A single sample gave rise to the 25 T cell receptor beta chains below, sequenced in a study of cytomegalovirus exposure and HLA in healthy donors. The study ran its PCR with 60 Vbeta and 13 Jbeta primers. Produced via immunoSEQ multiplex PCR; TCRdb's table is partial and in-frame only. Among over 150,000 clones listed, around three quarters were seen once. Sequencing was done on a sample of PBMCs. These receptors were collected from a man aged 25 to 40 in good health and CMV-seropositive.

This clone appeared once. At one boundary the junction diverges from the germline segment, which might be a read error. The chain employs TRBV27 and TRBJ2-7, with D uncertain. The germline V gene encodes CDR1 MNHEY and CDR2 SMNVEV (reference sequence). The CDR3 has 11 residues. The CDR3 loop is CVSTNSYEQYF. The CDR3 nucleotides read TGTGTCAGCACCAACAGTTACGAGCAGTACTTC.

The chain has TRBV5-1 and TRBJ1-6; possible D gene TRBD1, 6 bases. V was cut by 3 bases and J by 8 bases, with 15 bases left in between. Germline V lookup: CDR1 SGHRS, CDR2 YFSETQ. This CDR3 has 15 residues. CDR3 bases: TGCGCCAGCAGCTCCCAGGGGAGCATTGATTCACCCCTCCACTTT. This sequence encodes CASSSQGSIDSPLHF.

This rearrangement joins TRBV5-1 to TRBJ2-3; 9 bases line up with TRBD2. With V trimmed by 0 bases and J by 5 bases, 7 bases remained unmatched. Germline V gives CDR1 SGHRS, CDR2 YFSETQ. This CDR3 is 16 amino acids long. CDR3 in DNA: TGCGCCAGCAGCTTGGTTGGTAGCGGGGGTGTAGATACGCAGTATTTT. As protein: CASSLVGSGGVDTQYF. The full variable domain, completed using reference TRBV5-1 and TRBJ2-3, is KAGVTQTPRYLIKTRGQQVTLSCSPISGHRSVSWYQQTPGQGLQFLFEYFSETQRNKGNFPGRFSGRQFSNSRSEMNVSTLELGDSALYLCASSLVGSGGVDTQYFGPGTRLTVL.

The chain carries TRBV27 and TRBJ2-1; 10 bases align to TRBD2. In germline, CDR1 is MNHEY, CDR2 SMNVEV (reference sequence). This CDR3 region has 17 residues. J lost 7 bases, V lost 1 base, and 10 bases had no gene match. CDR3 in DNA: TGTGCCAGCAGTTTATTATCCCTAGCGGGGGAGGGGAATGAGCAGTTCTTC. Translated: CASSLLSLAGEGNEQFF.

V gene TRBV4-1 combines with J gene TRBJ2-5; 7 nucleotides line up with TRBD1. The CDR3 contains 15 residues. Germline V gene sequence: CDR1 MGHRA, CDR2 YSYEKL. V trimming: 3 bases; J trimming: 5 bases; junction bases outside the gene matches: 9. In DNA, the CDR3 is TGCGCCAGCAGCCACAACAGGGGATGGGGGGAGACCCAGTACTTC. Its protein is CASSHNRGWGETQYF.

The V gene is TRBV5-1, the J gene TRBJ2-7; unclear D gene. The CDR3 runs 12 residues. Looked up from germline, CDR1 is SGHRS and CDR2 is YFSETQ. Trimming left V 0 bases short and J 7 bases short, with 8 bases between. Here the CDR3 reads CASSLDPKEQYF. CDR3 nucleotide sequence: TGCGCCAGCAGCTTGGACCCTAAGGAGCAGTACTTC.

V usage is TRBV6-5 and J usage is TRBJ2-7; TRBD2 matches at 13 bases. V was clipped by 4 bases and J by 0 bases; unmatched bases: 3. This CDR3 contains 16 residues. Looked up from germline, CDR1 is MNHEY and CDR2 is SVGAGI. CDR3 residues: CASSLGTSGVSYEQYF. In DNA, the CDR3 is TGTGCCAGCAGTTTAGGGACTAGCGGGGTCTCCTACGAGCAGTACTTC.

V usage is TRBV9 and J usage is TRBJ2-3; 9 bases align to TRBD2. CDR3 length equals 16 residues. Germline V gene sequence: CDR1 SGDLS, CDR2 YYNGEE. With 0 bases clipped from V and 7 bases from J, the junction kept 9 bases outside the gene matches. The CDR3 spells CASSVASAGGRNTQYF. CDR3 sequence (DNA): TGTGCCAGCAGCGTAGCTTCAGCGGGGGGCCGCAATACGCAGTATTTT.

This sequence joins TRBV7-9 and TRBJ2-5; D call uncertain. V dropped 6 bases and J dropped 0 bases, with 8 bases sitting between them. This CDR3 has 13 amino acids. In germline, CDR1 is SEHNR, CDR2 FQNEAQ (reference sequence). The CDR3 sequence is CASSDLDQETQYF. DNA for the CDR3: TGTGCCAGCAGTGACTTAGACCAAGAGACCCAGTACTTC.

The chain recombines TRBV19 with TRBJ2-1; D remains unclear. V shed 10 bases and J shed 3 bases, with 13 bases lying between them. This CDR3 has 13 residues. Germline CDR1 is LNHDA and CDR2 is SQIVND (reference sequence). Here the CDR3 reads CATEENGYNEQFF. The CDR3 coding sequence is TGTGCCACCGAGGAGAACGGCTACAATGAGCAGTTCTTC.

The CDR3 is CAWRLAGGYGYTF. Written as DNA, the CDR3 is TGTGCCTGGAGGTTGGCGGGGGGCTATGGCTACACCTTC. The genes are TRBV30 and TRBJ1-2, with a possible D match to TRBD1 (5 bases). Trimming shortened V by 3 bases and J by 4 bases, and 12 bases separated the two germline ends. Germline V gene sequence: CDR1 GTSNPN, CDR2 SVGIG (reference sequence). The CDR3 contains 13 residues.

The J gene is TRBJ2-1, the V gene TRBV28, with 8 nucleotides matching TRBD1. The CDR3 length is 15 residues. The V gene end was trimmed by 5 bases and the J gene end by 0 bases; junction bases not matched to a gene: 3. Germline V gene data show CDR1 as MDHEN and CDR2 as SYDVKM. CDR3 region: CASSKDRGSYNEQFF. Written as DNA, the CDR3 is TGTGCCAGCAGTAAAGACAGGGGCTCCTACAATGAGCAGTTCTTC.

The chain links TRBV5-1 to TRBJ1-3; tentatively, D is TRBD1 (6 bases). Germline CDR1 reads SGHRS; CDR2 reads YFSETQ. CDR3 length: 14 residues. The V gene lost 0 bases and the J gene lost 4 bases, with 8 bases spanning the gap. The CDR3 region is CASSLAGTGNTIYF. CDR3 bases: TGCGCCAGCAGCTTGGCAGGGACAGGAAACACCATATATTTT.

This chain joins TRBV30 and TRBJ1-5; D call uncertain. The germline gives CDR1 GTSNPN, CDR2 SVGIG (reference sequence). V was cut by 3 bases and J by 5 bases, with 8 bases left in between. This CDR3 region has 12 residues. CDR3 sequence reads: CAWSRGDQPQHF. The CDR3 nucleotides are TGTGCCTGGAGCCGGGGAGATCAGCCCCAGCATTTT.

V usage is TRBV2 and J usage is TRBJ1-2; TRBD1 matches 10 bases. The junction had 3 bases not matched to a gene; V was cut back by 1 base and J by 7 bases. Germline V gene data show CDR1 as SNHLY and CDR2 as FYNNEI. The CDR3 length is 14 residues. CDR3 amino acids: CASSEGQGAVGYTF. CDR3 DNA: TGTGCCAGCAGTGAAGGACAGGGGGCCGTTGGCTACACCTTC.

This CDR3 reads CASSNEQGWSPLHF. The CDR3 region has the DNA TGTGCCAGCAGTAACGAACAGGGGTGGTCACCCCTCCACTTT. The J gene is TRBJ1-6, the V gene TRBV2; TRBD1 aligns across 7 bases. This CDR3 comprises 14 residues. Germline CDR1 and CDR2: SNHLY and FYNNEI. V gave up 5 bases and J gave up 10 bases; unmatched junction bases: 8.

This clone was seen a single time. This rearrangement joins TRBV2 to TRBJ1-1, with D possibly TRBD1 on 5 matching bases. The CDR3 has 14 residues. Germline V gene data show CDR1 as SNHLY and CDR2 as FYNNEI. The V end was cut by 6 bases, the J end by 5 bases, with 16 bases between. The CDR3 loop is CASRGVMGRTEAFF. In DNA form, the CDR3 reads TGTGCCAGCAGGGGCGTGATGGGGCGGACTGAAGCTTTCTTT. The full variable domain, with the rest looked up from reference TRBV2 and TRBJ1-1, is EPEVTQTPSHQVTQMGQEVILRCVPISNHLYFYWYRQILGQKVEFLVSFYNNEISEKSEIFDDQFSVERPDGSNFTLKIRSTKLEDSAMYFCASRGVMGRTEAFFGQGTRLTVV.

The CDR3 reads CASSKPGSYEQYF. As DNA, the CDR3 is TGTGCCAGCAGCAAGCCAGGGTCCTACGAGCAGTACTTC. The chain is built from TRBV9 and TRBJ2-7, with D maybe TRBD1 (5 bases). Germline CDR1 and CDR2: SGDLS and YYNGEE. Trimming took off 4 bases at V and 1 base at J, with 9 bases between the two ends. This CDR3 comprises 13 residues. Based on the CDR3 plus reference TRBV9 and TRBJ2-7, the full variable domain is DSGVTQTPKHLITATGQRVTLRCSPRSGDLSVYWYQQSLDQGLQFLIQYYNGEERAKGNILERFSAQQFPDLHSELNLSSLELGDSALYFCASSKPGSYEQYFGPGTRLTVT.

CDR3 sequence: CASSPGSTGDGYTF. The CDR3 DNA reads TGCGCCAGCAGCCCCGGGTCGACAGGAGATGGCTACACCTTC. The rearrangement joins TRBV5-1 to TRBJ1-2, with D perhaps matching TRBD1 (6 bases). CDR3 length: 14 residues. V gave up 4 bases and J gave up 6 bases, with 16 bases separating them. Germline V CDR1 and CDR2: SGHRS, YFSETQ. Combining the CDR3 with reference TRBV5-1 and TRBJ1-2 gives the whole variable domain KAGVTQTPRYLIKTRGQQVTLSCSPISGHRSVSWYQQTPGQGLQFLFEYFSETQRNKGNFPGRFSGRQFSNSRSEMNVSTLELGDSALYLCASSPGSTGDGYTFGSGTRLTVV.

The V gene is TRBV9, the J gene TRBJ2-2; 8 nucleotides agree with TRBD2. Germline lookup yields CDR1 SGDLS and CDR2 YYNGEE. V was clipped by 4 bases and J by 7 bases; unmatched bases: 12. CDR3 length equals 16 residues. CDR3 coding DNA: TGTGCCAGCAGCTACCTATCGGGACTAGTGGTCGGGGAGCTGTTTTTT. This sequence encodes CASSYLSGLVVGELFF.

The rearrangement joins TRBV28 to TRBJ2-7, with D perhaps TRBD2 (6 bases). CDR1 and CDR2 (germline): MDHEN, SYDVKM. The CDR3 is 12 amino acids. The CDR3 DNA reads as TGTGCTTCGCGGGATTTGGGCTACGAGCAGTACTTC. Protein sequence: CASRDLGYEQYF. Supplemented by reference TRBV28 and TRBJ2-7, the full variable domain reads DVKVTQSSRYLVKRTGEKVFLECVQDMDHENMFWYRQDPGLGLRLIYFSYDVKMKEKGDIPEGYSVSREKKERFSLILESASTNQTSMYLCASRDLGYEQYFGPGTRLTVT.

This chain uses TRBV6-6 with TRBJ2-3; 8 bases line up with TRBD1. Germline V CDR1 and CDR2: MNHNY, SVGAGI (reference sequence). V was clipped by 0 bases and J by 11 bases; unmatched bases: 7. This CDR3 has 14 residues. CDR3 region: CASSYSIGGQGQYF. CDR3 bases: TGTGCCAGCAGTTACTCGATAGGCGGACAGGGGCAGTATTTT.

V is TRBV5-1 and J is TRBJ2-3; 9 nucleotides line up with TRBD1. CDR1 and CDR2 (germline): SGHRS, YFSETQ. Trimming cost V 2 bases and J 2 bases; bases outside gene matches: 6. The CDR3 contains 16 residues. This CDR3 reads CASSLTGTGTTDTQYF. In nucleotides, the CDR3 is TGCGCCAGCAGCTTAACCGGGACAGGGACCACAGATACGCAGTATTTT.

The CDR3 sequence: CASSLGQVHEQYF. CDR3 DNA: TGCGCCAGCAGCTTGGGGCAGGTCCACGAGCAGTACTTC. The V gene is TRBV5-1, the J gene TRBJ2-7; the D is unclear. The CDR3 extends over 13 amino acids. Germline loops: CDR1 SGHRS, CDR2 YFSETQ. Trimming took off 0 bases at V and 5 bases at J, with 9 bases between the two ends.

The chain links TRBV29-1 to TRBJ1-1; D possibly corresponds to TRBD1 (6 bases). Germline assignment: CDR1 SQVTM and CDR2 ANQGSEA. CDR3 length: 11 amino acids. The CDR3 loop is CSSPGATEAFF. The CDR3 region has the DNA TGCAGTTCCCCAGGGGCCACTGAAGCTTTCTTT. The full variable domain, rest sourced from reference TRBV29-1 and TRBJ1-1, is SAVISQKPSRDICQRGTSLTIQCQVDSQVTMMFWYRQQPGQSLTLIATANQGSEATYESGFVIDKFPISRPNLTFSTLTVSNMSPEDSSIYLCSSPGATEAFFGQGTRLTVV.